A selection of T cell receptor beta chains follows, all from one sample in a study of blood T cells in healthy people across ages. One entry per CDR3 protein, called by TCRdb with MiXCR from the 5' RACE reads. The repertoire holds roughly 1,800,000 distinct CDR3 sequences, with about 50% as singletons. Sequencing input: blood. The receptors stem from a woman aged 35 to 49 in good health. The CDR3 runs from the conserved cysteine through the conserved F or W. The D gene is left open where the match is weak. Not every row has a clone size; where given, it reads once, few, many or a size class.

>TRBJ2-4|TRBD1|-|15|TRBV27
TGTGCCAGCAGTTCCCTACAGGGGAAGCAAAACATTCAGTACTTC
CASSSLQGKQNIQYF
>TRBJ2-7|TRBD1|-|15|TRBV5-1
TGCGCCAGCAGACAGGACAGGGGGCTCTCCTACGAGCAGTACTTC
CASRQDRGLSYEQYF
>TRBJ2-3|TRBD2|-|16|TRBV11-2
TGTGCCAGCAGCTTAGGCCGGGAGGCGCGCACAGATACGCAGTATTTT
CASSLGREARTDTQYF
>TRBJ2-3|TRBD1|once|14|TRBV24-1
TGTGCCACCAGTGAGCCCGACAGGGGCGATACGCAGTATTTT
CATSEPDRGDTQYF
>TRBJ2-5|TRBD1|-|14|TRBV4-3
TGCGCCAGCAGCCAGGGGACAGGTCCAGAGACCCAGTACTTC
CASSQGTGPETQYF
>TRBJ2-1|-|-|13|TRBV20-1
TGCAGTGCTCCCTCCCTCACCTACAATGAGCAGTTCTTC
CSAPSLTYNEQFF
>TRBJ2-3|-|-|16|TRBV11-2
TGTGCCAGCAGCCATCAAGACGGAGGCGCGATAGATACGCAGTATTTT
CASSHQDGGAIDTQYF
>TRBJ1-2|TRBD1|-|16|TRBV5-1
TGCGCCAGCAGCTTGGACTTCAGGGGGCGCGGAGATGGCTACACCTTC
CASSLDFRGRGDGYTF
>TRBJ2-3|-|few|14|TRBV6-5
TGTGCCAGCAGTTACAGGGCACACACAGATACGCAGTATTTT
CASSYRAHTDTQYF
>TRBJ2-1|TRBD2|-|15|TRBV20-1
TGCAGTGCAAACGAACCTAGCGGGGGGGCGAATGAGCAGTTCTTC
CSANEPSGGANEQFF
>TRBJ2-7|TRBD1|-|14|TRBV6-5
TGTGCCAGCAGTCGACAGGGGACTTCCTACGAGCAGTACTTC
CASSRQGTSYEQYF